These T cell receptor beta chains were read from a single sample in a study of cytomegalovirus exposure and HLA in healthy donors. Clones were read by immunoSEQ multiplex PCR, and TCRdb kept only the in-frame ones, dropping some. The top ten hold 4.5% to 6% of the sample, which has 100,000 to 150,000 clones, around 88% seen once. The sequenced material came from PBMCs. These TCRs come from a man aged 18 to 30 in good health and CMV-seronegative. Each CDR3 is given with its conserved first and last residue. A D gene is named only where the DNA matches it firmly. Expanded clones get a size class; other rows say once, few or many, or leave the size out.

v_call	d_call	j_call	clone_size	cdr3_nt	cdr3_aa
TRBV15	TRBD1	TRBJ2-2	.	TGTGCCACCAGCAGAGATCGTGGGACAGCGAACACCGGGGAGCTGTTTTTT	CATSRDRGTANTGELFF
TRBV6-6	.	TRBJ1-1	.	TGTGCCAGCAGTTCTACACGGGCTGAAGCTTTCTTT	CASSSTRAEAFF
TRBV9	TRBD1	TRBJ2-1	.	TGTGCCAGCAGCACAGGGGGAAATGAGCAGTTCTTC	CASSTGGNEQFF
TRBV4-2	TRBD1	TRBJ2-7	.	TGTGCCAGCAGCCAAGGGGGACAGGGGCTCTCCTACGAGCAGTACTTC	CASSQGGQGLSYEQYF
TRBV2	.	TRBJ1-2	.	TGTGCCAGCCTAGGGGCAGGGAGGGATGGCTACACCTTC	CASLGAGRDGYTF
TRBV7-9	.	TRBJ2-2	.	TGTGCCAGCAGCTTAGGAGGGAGGACCGGGGAGCTGTTTTTT	CASSLGGRTGELFF
TRBV10-3	.	TRBJ1-2	.	TGTGCCACAAACTCAGGGCAAGAGTTTGGCTACACCTTC	CATNSGQEFGYTF
TRBV7-9	TRBD1	TRBJ1-1	few	TGTGCCAGCAGCTTAGAAGGGGGCACCGGTGAAGCTTTCTTT	CASSLEGGTGEAFF
TRBV11-2	TRBD1	TRBJ1-1	.	TGTGCCAGCAGCCTCATCGGCGCAACAGGGGGCGCTTTGAACACTGAAGCTTTCTTT	CASSLIGATGGALNTEAFF
TRBV10-3	TRBD2	TRBJ2-5	once	TGTGCCATCAGCCTAGCGGGAGGTGGGGAGACCCAGTACTTC	CAISLAGGGETQYF
TRBV2	TRBD1	TRBJ2-7	.	TGTGCCAGCAGTGCCCAATGGACAGGGGTGGGCTACGAGCAGTACTTC	CASSAQWTGVGYEQYF
TRBV5-4	TRBD1	TRBJ2-7	.	TGTGCCAGCAGCTCGGGACAGGGGGCAAACTACGAGCAGTACTTC	CASSSGQGANYEQYF
TRBV15	TRBD1	TRBJ1-2	.	TGTGCCACCAGCAGAGATTTGGACAGGAGAGGGAACTATGGCTACACCTTC	CATSRDLDRRGNYGYTF
TRBV15	TRBD1	TRBJ2-6	.	TGTGCCACCAGCAGAGGACGAAGGGGGCAAGGCTCTGGGGCCAACGTCCTGACTTTC	CATSRGRRGQGSGANVLTF
TRBV18	TRBD1	TRBJ1-1	.	TGTGCCAGCTCACCTACAGGGGGGAACACTGAAGCTTTCTTT	CASSPTGGNTEAFF
TRBV15	TRBD1	TRBJ1-1	.	TGTGCCACCAGCAGAAGACAGGGGATGAACACTGAAGCTTTCTTT	CATSRRQGMNTEAFF
TRBV6-6	TRBD2	TRBJ2-2	.	TGTGCCAGCAGTCCGACTAGCCTAGCGAACACCGGGGAGCTGTTTTTT	CASSPTSLANTGELFF
TRBV5-1	.	TRBJ1-1	.	TGCGCCAGCAGCTTGGCCGGGGGAATGAACACTGAAGCTTTCTTT	CASSLAGGMNTEAFF
TRBV19	TRBD1	TRBJ2-7	.	TGTGCCAGTAGTGTCCGACAGGGCAGTCCCTCCTACGAGCAGTACTTC	CASSVRQGSPSYEQYF
TRBV6-5	TRBD1	TRBJ1-2	.	TGTGCCAGCAGGCGTCCCGGGACAGGGAATTCGGGCTACACCTTC	CASRRPGTGNSGYTF
TRBV4-1	TRBD1	TRBJ1-1	.	TGCGCCAGCAGCCAAGTACAGGGGGCTGGCACTGAAGCTTTCTTT	CASSQVQGAGTEAFF
TRBV30	.	TRBJ1-2	.	TGTGCCTGGAAAGGAGGGGCCTACGGCTACACCTTC	CAWKGGAYGYTF
TRBV7-8	.	TRBJ2-1	once	TGTGCCAGCAGCCGGACTTACAATGAGCAGTTCTTC	CASSRTYNEQFF
TRBV20-1	.	TRBJ1-4	.	TGCAGTGCACCGTACGGGGAAAAACTGTTTTTT	CSAPYGEKLFF
TRBV14	TRBD1	TRBJ1-1	.	TGTGCCAGCAGCCAGTTACCGGGACAGGGGCGCACTGAAGCTTTCTTT	CASSQLPGQGRTEAFF
TRBV9	.	TRBJ1-1	.	TGTGCCAGCAGCGTAGCTCCGGAGGGAAACACTGAAGCTTTCTTT	CASSVAPEGNTEAFF
TRBV5-8	TRBD2	TRBJ2-5	.	TGTGCCAGCAGCTTGATCCTAGCGGGGGGGCACAGGGAGACCCAGTACTTC	CASSLILAGGHRETQYF
TRBV7-9	TRBD2	TRBJ2-3	.	TGTGCCAGCAGCTTAGAGCTCGGGACTAGCCGCACTAGCACAGATACGCAGTATTTT	CASSLELGTSRTSTDTQYF
TRBV14	.	TRBJ2-1	.	TGTGCCAGCAGCCAAGGGCCGAATGAGCAGTTCTTC	CASSQGPNEQFF
TRBV29-1	.	TRBJ2-3	.	TGCAGCGTAAGCGAAGGAGATACGCAGTATTTT	CSVSEGDTQYF
TRBV5-1	TRBD1	TRBJ1-2	.	TGCGCCAGCAGCAGCGGGGACAGGTCAACCTTCTATGGCTACACCTTC	CASSSGDRSTFYGYTF
TRBV5-1	TRBD1	TRBJ2-7	.	TGCGCCAGCAGCCTTGACAGGGCTTCGTTCTACGAGCAGTACTTC	CASSLDRASFYEQYF
TRBV2	TRBD2	TRBJ2-7	.	TGTGCCAGCAGCCTAGCGGGAGGTGGCGAGCAGTACTTC	CASSLAGGGEQYF
TRBV6-6	.	TRBJ2-7	.	TGTGCCAGCAGTTACTCGAGTCCCAATGAGCAGTACTTC	CASSYSSPNEQYF
TRBV19	.	TRBJ2-7	.	TGTGCCAGTACATCTACTGGGGGCGGCGAGCAGTACTTC	CASTSTGGGEQYF
TRBV6-6	TRBD2	TRBJ2-7	.	TGTGCCAGCAGTTACCAGACGGGACTAAGGGCCTACGAGCAGTACTTC	CASSYQTGLRAYEQYF
TRBV7-8	TRBD2	TRBJ2-3	.	TGTGCCAGCAGCGACCCGGGACTAGTTGAGTATACGCAGTATTTT	CASSDPGLVEYTQYF
TRBV29-1	TRBD1	TRBJ2-2	.	TGCAGCGCAGGGGGGACAGGGGGCAACACCGGGGAGCTGTTTTTT	CSAGGTGGNTGELFF
TRBV5-1	TRBD1	TRBJ1-5	.	TGCGCCAGCAGCTTAACAGGGGAACTCAATCAGCCCCAGCATTTT	CASSLTGELNQPQHF
TRBV30	.	TRBJ1-1	.	TGTGCCTGGAGTGTTGGGCAGGGCGTACAGCTTAACACTGAAGCTTTCTTT	CAWSVGQGVQLNTEAFF
TRBV5-4	.	TRBJ2-7	.	TGTGCCAGCAGCTTGGCCGGGATAACCTACGAGCAGTACTTC	CASSLAGITYEQYF